A selection of T cell receptor beta chains follows, all from one sample in a study of blood T cell repertoires in COVID-19. Assay: immunoSEQ multiplex PCR; the TCRdb copy retains only in-frame clones and omits some. This sample has approximately 150,000 clones, with roughly 80% found just once. Input material: PBMCs or T cells enriched from blood (not recorded which). The source of these receptors is a woman between 50 and 59 years old who had recovered from COVID-19. Both conserved end residues are trimmed from each CDR3. Fields, in order: V gene, J gene, CDR3 protein.

TRBV6-5	TRBJ1-1	ASSPNLMNTEAF
TRBV5-8	TRBJ1-4	ASSRQWGDGVNEKLF
TRBV2	TRBJ1-1	ASSPQGQPNTEAF
TRBV15	TRBJ1-5	ATSSRVIGDQPQH
TRBV28	TRBJ2-7	ASQQGVTYEQY
TRBV11-3	TRBJ2-7	ASSFQIFPLYEQY
TRBV27	TRBJ2-3	ASSLGQGRVQGTQY
TRBV11-3	TRBJ2-2	ASSLIGTGVTGELF
TRBV7-3	TRBJ2-1	ASSLSAGVWNEQF
TRBV10-3	TRBJ2-7	AISGTESYEQY
TRBV2	TRBJ2-1	AGSTLAGGRYEQF